This TCR beta chain appears in the sequencing data of a study of T cell responses to AZD1222 COVID-19 vaccine. Study as a whole: The analysis combined second doses at about 4 or about 12 weeks. Study-level points and caveats: With two AZD1222 doses given, Spike-specific TCR breadth and depth both rose. Sampled repertoires all dated from after the peak T cell response. Reports say nearly half of spike-specific TCRs go after unmutated variant regions.

TCRdb's table, derived via immunoSEQ multiplex PCR, lists solely in-frame clones and lacks some. The sample includes under 200,000 clones, roughly nine tenths seen only once; the top ten take 1.5% to 2%. The CDR3 covers 15 residues. From germline, CDR1 is LNHDA and CDR2 SQIVND (reference sequence). V lost 3 bases, J lost 3 bases, and 14 bases lay in between. On this clone itself: Its specificity is not known.

The chain is built from TRBV19 and TRBJ2-5; the D is unclear. This TCR came from an adult in good health. Sequencing was performed on peripheral blood, taken on day 0 of AZD1222 vaccination. The DNA of the CDR3 is TGTGCCAGTAGTATCGGCCGTGGGGATAAAGAGACCCAGTACTTC. Its translation: CASSIGRGDKETQYF. Together with reference TRBV19 and TRBJ2-5, the CDR3 gives the full variable domain: DGGITQSPKYLFRKEGQNVTLSCEQNLNHDAMYWYRQDPGQGLRLIYYSQIVNDFQKGDIAEGYSVSREKKESFPLTVTSAQKNPTAFYLCASSIGRGDKETQYFGPGTRLLVL.